The sequence of this T cell receptor beta chain was determined in a study of cytomegalovirus exposure and HLA in healthy donors. At the level of the study: In an early release, HLA-typed donors contributed 75 million to 85 million unique TCR sequences. General study results and limits: Later, an analysis found that common viral pathogens appeared to be linked with several of the most significant clusters.

Concerning this clone: Antigen unknown.

The CDR3 sequence is 16 residues long. Germline V gene lookup returns CDR1 SGHDT and CDR2 YYEEEE. Losses at the gene ends were 0 bases for V and 2 bases for J; bases not matched to a gene: 5. PCR was performed using 60 Vbeta and 13 Jbeta primers. Assay used: immunoSEQ multiplex PCR; TCRdb lists only in-frame clones, some missing. The table includes 150,000 to 200,000 clones, under 80% detected once. The sequence came from a man aged 40-55 years in good health and CMV-seronegative. V and J are TRBV5-6 and TRBJ2-5; the match to TRBD2 covers 9 bases. Sequences were obtained from PBMCs. The DNA of the CDR3 is TGTGCCAGCAGCTTGGCGGCGGGGGGGGGACAAGAGACCCAGTACTTC. Its protein product is CASSLAAGGGQETQYF.